This T cell receptor (beta chain) was observed in a study of T-cell reconstitution after alpha-beta-depleted transplantation in children (dated by TCRdb to about 2016). Background on the whole study: Using TCR repertoire profiling, the study followed T-cell immune reconstitution in a quantitative way in children after TCRalphabeta/CD19-depleted allogeneic hematopoietic cell transplantation. Findings and caveats that apply to the study as a whole: The frequencies of hyperexpanded clones fell over the following months, and after one year, T-cell counts and TCRbeta diversity were mostly attributed to newly produced T cells. The apparently early alphabetaT-cell count recovery about two months after transplant was reportedly dependent on only several hundred rapidly expanded clones derived from non-depleted graft cells. In some patients, the high TCRbeta diversity seen at day 60 was put down to recipient T cells and intrathymic progenitors that had survived conditioning.

In its sample, this clonotype was seen many times. Its antigen specificity is not known. Within one base of it there is no much larger clone, and no base qualities were kept. Reading the label with the study, this specimen's treatment or condition is: allogeneic hematopoietic cell transplantation with graft depleted of TCRalphabeta T cells and CD19 B cells. The transplant recipients were children given TCRalphabeta/CD19-depleted allogeneic hematopoietic cell grafts. Preparation of the library involved PCR. Reads for this sample came from an Illumina HiSeq 2500. TCR library preparation used molecular barcoding, with unique molecular identifiers applied to normalize quantification of the TCRbeta repertoire. TCRdb reanalyzed the raw reads on its own, using fastp at Q25 for trimming and MiXCR for clone calling, and kept in-frame beta chains. Identical CDR3 proteins give one entry, which carries the most common genes and DNA. The sample table records about 830,000 distinct CDR3 sequences; around 17% of these occur just once. Approximately 5% of the sample is taken by the ten largest.

The CDR3 contains 13 residues, cysteine and phenylalanine counted. Only the CDR3 DNA stays, 39 bases, in frame from base 1. V is reduced by 7 bases and J by 0 bases, leaving a spacing of 10 bases between them. Sequenced material: PBMCs, mostly from graft donor cells, taken 360 days after TCRalphabeta/CD19-depleted stem cell transplant. This sequence was found in a male patient younger than 18 who had a stem cell transplant for acute lymphoblastic leukemia, so the T cells may come from the graft donor. This sequence uses TRBV12-3 or TRBV12-4 and TRBJ2-7, with TRBD2 as a weak D call on 5 bases. The CDR3 protein sequence reads: CASKRGSSYEQYF. The DNA sequence is as follows: TGTGCCAGCAAACGGGGAAGCTCCTACGAGCAGTACTTC.